The table lists the clone carrying this TCR beta chain with a few counts. Its target is unknown. Depth targeted 1 in 200,000 to 1 in 1 million T cells, averaging approximately 10x coverage per clonotype. The assay was immunoSEQ multiplex PCR, and TCRdb's table has in-frame clones only and misses some. The table includes 90,000 to 150,000 clones, 55% to 75% detected once. For TCR beta libraries, about 2 micrograms of genomic DNA were obtained from cryopreserved PBMCs. V shed 5 bases and J 3 bases; nucleotides not matched to a gene: 0. Germline assignment: CDR1 ENHRY and CDR2 SYGVKD. The CDR3 is 13 residues long. The sample is drawn from a study of cytotoxic CD8 clonotypes in ibrutinib-treated CLL. Study summary: Among the patients, ten to eleven presented as relapsed/refractory and about 14 as treatment-naive; about 17 showed unmutated IGHV. Study-level points and caveats: Clonality increased at ibrutinib response, then returned toward baseline at progression.

The clonotype comes from a human donor with chronic lymphocytic leukemia. This sequence joins TRBV10-3 and TRBJ2-2; TRBD1 matches 7 bases. Sequenced here: PBMCs, sampled after 24 months of ibrutinib treatment. CDR3 region: CAISTGDTGELFF. CDR3 DNA: TGTGCCATCAGTACAGGGGACACCGGGGAGCTGTTTTTT.